Listed below are T cell receptor beta chains from one sample, sequenced in a study of cytomegalovirus exposure and HLA in healthy donors. Measured with immunoSEQ multiplex PCR; TCRdb has only the in-frame clones, and not every one. This table has around 160,000 clones, 75% appearing once. The specimen was PBMCs. These receptors originate from a woman aged 40 to 55 in good health and CMV-seropositive. Each CDR3 is given with its conserved first and last residue. D genes are given only for firm matches. Clone size is stated in some rows and not others, as once, few, many or a class when expanded.

.,TRBV19,TRBD1,TRBJ1-4,CASRDRGTNEKLFF,TGTGCCAGCCGGGACAGGGGAACTAATGAAAAACTGTTTTTT
.,TRBV9,.,TRBJ1-1,CASSPRTGKVNTEAFF,TGTGCCAGCAGCCCCCGGACGGGAAAGGTGAACACTGAAGCTTTCTTT
.,TRBV28,.,TRBJ1-5,CASSFLETNQPQHF,.
.,TRBV7-8,TRBD1,TRBJ2-2,CASSLTGDTGELFF,TGTGCCAGCAGCTTAACAGGGGACACCGGGGAGCTGTTTTTT
.,TRBV6-6,TRBD2,TRBJ2-7,CASSQPSGYSYEQYF,TGTGCCAGCAGTCAACCTAGCGGCTACTCCTACGAGCAGTACTTC
.,TRBV10-3,.,TRBJ1-1,CAISDFSGTSSTEAFF,TGTGCCATCAGTGATTTCTCCGGGACTTCCTCCACTGAAGCTTTCTTT
.,TRBV28,.,TRBJ2-6,CASSGTSSGANVLTF,TGTGCCAGCAGCGGGACAAGCTCTGGGGCCAACGTCCTGACTTTC
.,TRBV6-1,.,TRBJ2-5,CATYPQGSGETQYF,TGTGCCACATACCCACAGGGATCGGGAGAGACCCAGTACTTC
.,TRBV28,.,TRBJ1-2,CASSAPRGADYGYTF,TGTGCCAGCAGTGCCCCCCGGGGGGCAGACTATGGCTACACCTTC
.,TRBV19,TRBD2,TRBJ2-7,CASSSTPGLAGVYEQYF,TGTGCCAGTAGTAGCACCCCTGGACTAGCGGGAGTCTACGAGCAGTACTTC
once,TRBV7-3,TRBD2,TRBJ2-1,CASSSTSGSVGEQFF,TGTGCCAGCAGCTCCACTAGCGGGAGTGTAGGTGAGCAGTTCTTC
.,TRBV6-5,.,TRBJ2-7,CATQTEGTYEQYF,TGTGCCACCCAAACCGAGGGAACCTACGAGCAGTACTTC
few,TRBV6-6,TRBD1,TRBJ1-6,CASSYSGQGNSPLHF,TGTGCCAGCAGTTACTCCGGACAGGGTAATTCACCCCTCCACTTT
.,TRBV28,TRBD1,TRBJ1-2,CASSFPGQGHSYGYTF,TGTGCCAGCAGTTTCCCGGGACAGGGGCATTCATATGGCTACACCTTC
few,TRBV7-2,TRBD2,TRBJ2-1,CASSLAPLTSGQGGGQFF,TGTGCCAGCAGCTTAGCCCCCTTGACTAGCGGACAAGGAGGTGGGCAGTTCTTC
.,TRBV29-1,.,TRBJ2-1,CSVLTQGRAYNEQFF,TGCAGCGTTCTGACCCAGGGGAGGGCCTACAATGAGCAGTTCTTC